The 4 T cell receptor beta chains listed next were all sequenced from one sample in a study of technical replicates of blood from a few donors. The repertoire was sequenced with immunoSEQ multiplex PCR; TCRdb's copy has only in-frame clones and lacks some. Of some 70,000 clones listed, 95% to 98% are singletons. Sequenced sample: T cells isolated from PBMCs. The receptors come from a human donor in good health.

This chain connects TRBV11-2 to TRBJ2-1; 9 nucleotides match TRBD2. The CDR3 runs 13 residues. The V segment lost 4 bases and the J segment 7 bases; nucleotides outside the gene matches: 2. Germline V gene lookup returns CDR1 SGHAT and CDR2 FQNNGV. The CDR3 reads CASSWGLANEQFF. The CDR3 DNA reads TGTGCCAGCAGCTGGGGACTAGCAAATGAGCAGTTCTTC.

The V call is TRBV10-3, the J call TRBJ2-7; 13 bases map to TRBD2. The CDR3 consists of 16 residues. J lost 4 bases, V lost 5 bases, and 8 bases had no gene match. The germline V gene has CDR1 ENHRY and CDR2 SYGVKD. The CDR3 nucleotides are TGTGCCATCAGTCAACTACCGGGACTAGCGGGATACGAGCAGTACTTC. Protein sequence: CAISQLPGLAGYEQYF.

This clone showed up just once. The chain couples TRBV6-1 to TRBJ2-1, with 8 nucleotides matching TRBD2. Germline loops: CDR1 MNHNS, CDR2 SASEGT. Germline trimming cut 6 bases from V and 9 bases from J; bases unmatched to any gene: 7. The CDR3 has 13 amino acids. CDR3 nucleotides: TGTGCCAGCAGAGACGGACTAGCAGGTGAGCAGTTCTTC. As protein: CASRDGLAGEQFF.

This clone appeared once. The chain is built from TRBV29-1 and TRBJ2-3, with D perhaps TRBD1 (6 bases). V lost 0 bases to trimming and J lost 3 bases, with 7 bases between them. Germline V gives CDR1 SQVTM, CDR2 ANQGSEA. The CDR3 loop spans 13 amino acids. CDR3 sequence reads: CSVEEGGTDTQYF. CDR3 coding DNA: TGCAGCGTTGAAGAAGGGGGAACAGATACGCAGTATTTT.